These 13 T cell receptor beta chains were all obtained from the same sample, sequenced in a study of T cell repertoires in cytomegalovirus infection. TCRdb independently ran MiXCR on the reads; one entry per CDR3 protein. The data show tens of thousands of distinct CDR3 sequences, with around 30% seen just once and about 73% held by the top ten. Their cognate antigens are unknown. Specimen: PBMCs, sequenced either directly or after in vitro stimulation (not recorded which). These receptors were obtained from a human donor in good health (CMV status not recorded). Some clones in this sample may be carry-over from other donors' samples.

J is TRBJ1-6 and V is TRBV7-2; tentative D call: TRBD1 (6 bases). The germline gives CDR1 SGHTA, CDR2 FQGNSA. There are 14 residues in the CDR3. V was trimmed by 3 bases and J by 7 bases, leaving 10 bases between them. CDR3 protein: CASSFQGQNSPLHF. The CDR3 nucleotides are TGTGCCAGCAGCTTTCAGGGGCAAAATTCACCCCTCCACTTT.

This clonotype was detected ten times or more. V is TRBV7-6 and J is TRBJ1-2; possible D gene TRBD1, 6 bases. This CDR3 is built from 16 residues. Per germline, CDR1 SGHVS and CDR2 FNYEAQ. The V end lost 5 bases, the J end lost 0 bases, and 16 bases lay between the germline ends. The CDR3 loop is CASSPWVAGANYGYTF. CDR3 nucleotide sequence: TGTGCCAGCAGCCCATGGGTGGCAGGGGCTAACTATGGCTACACCTTC.

The genes are TRBV20-1 and TRBJ2-7; D may be TRBD2 (6 bases). Germline V gene lookup returns CDR1 DFQATT and CDR2 SNEGSKA (reference sequence). V was trimmed by 6 bases and J by 2 bases, leaving 14 bases between them. The CDR3 totals 13 residues. The CDR3 nucleotides read TGCAGTGCCAACCCCCCGGGGGCCTACGAGCAGTACTTC. It codes for CSANPPGAYEQYF.

This chain uses TRBV5-1 with TRBJ2-3, with TRBD1 matching over 7 bases. CDR3 length: 20 residues. The V gene end was trimmed by 0 bases and the J gene end by 0 bases; junction bases not matched to a gene: 16. Germline V gene sequence: CDR1 SGHRS, CDR2 YFSETQ. In DNA, the CDR3 is TGCGCCAGCAGCTTGGTATTCGGGACAGCTAGCTTTGTGAGCACAGATACGCAGTATTTT. It codes for CASSLVFGTASFVSTDTQYF.

The chain links TRBV3-1 to TRBJ1-2, with D possibly being TRBD1 (5 bases). This CDR3 has 12 amino acids. Germline V gene lookup returns CDR1 LGHDT and CDR2 YNNKEL (reference sequence). The germline V and J ends were trimmed by 2 bases and 9 bases, with 10 bases remaining between them. The CDR3 sequence is CASSQRDSRYTF. CDR3 DNA sequence: TGTGCCAGCAGCCAACGAGACAGCCGCTACACCTTC. The full variable domain, rest sourced from reference TRBV3-1 and TRBJ1-2, is DTAVSQTPKYLVTQMGNDKSIKCEQNLGHDTMYWYKQDSKKFLKIMFSYNNKELIINETVPNRFSPKSPDKAHLNLHINSLELGDSAVYFCASSQRDSRYTFGSGTRLTVV.

In this sample, this clonotype turned up a few times. The V and J genes are TRBV20-1 and TRBJ2-7, with 9 bases lining up with TRBD2. The CDR3 runs to 18 residues. Germline assignment: CDR1 DFQATT and CDR2 SNEGSKA (reference sequence). Losses at the gene ends were 5 bases for V and 2 bases for J; bases not matched to a gene: 19. The CDR3: CSAPQETSGSRGTYEQYF. The DNA of the CDR3 is TGCAGTGCTCCTCAGGAGACTAGCGGATCCCGAGGGACCTACGAGCAGTACTTC.

This clonotype was counted a few times. An end of the junction differs from the germline gene, which may be a read error. For the CDR3, the DNA is TGTGCCAGCAGCTCTTGGACCCGGGTGGACTTC. Encoded protein: CASSSWTRVDF. The rearrangement joins TRBV7-9 to TRBJ2-5; D ambiguous. Germline-derived CDR1 and CDR2 are SEHNR and FQNEAQ (reference sequence). The CDR3 is 11 amino acids.

The CDR3 DNA is TGTGCCAGCTCATTTTCCGGGAGTCGCGACGAGCAGTACTTC. Its protein product is CASSFSGSRDEQYF. The chain has TRBV18 and TRBJ2-7; D might be TRBD2 (6 bases). The germline gives CDR1 KGHSH, CDR2 LQKENI. The CDR3 sequence is 14 residues long. The ends were cut back, 5 bases at V and 5 bases at J, with 16 bases in the middle.

The chain carries TRBV6-2 or TRBV6-3 and TRBJ2-1; D is possibly TRBD1 (5 bases). This CDR3 comprises 15 residues. Germline CDR1 and CDR2: MNHEY and SVGEGT. Trimming cost V 2 bases and J 2 bases, with 10 bases left between them. In DNA form, the CDR3 reads TGTGCCAGCAGTTACCCGCGACAGACCTACAATGAGCAGTTCTTC. Translated: CASSYPRQTYNEQFF.

This clonotype was counted between two and nine times. The V call is TRBV6-1, the J call TRBJ1-4; no clear D gene. Germline V gives CDR1 MNHNS, CDR2 SASEGT. V lost 1 base and J 0 bases, leaving 3 bases between the germline ends. The CDR3 covers 14 residues. CDR3: CASSEVSTNEKLFF. CDR3 DNA: TGTGCCAGCAGTGAAGTCTCAACTAATGAAAAACTGTTTTTT.

The rearrangement links TRBV7-8 to TRBJ1-2; maybe TRBD1 (5 bases). The CDR3 runs to 14 residues. V lost 1 base and J lost 8, with 14 bases in between. CDR1 and CDR2 from the germline V gene are SGHVS and FQNEAQ. The CDR3 DNA sequence: TGTGCCAGCAGCTTAGGGGACCCCAGGCGCGGCTACACCTTC. Translation gives CASSLGDPRRGYTF.

The rearrangement uses TRBV19 and TRBJ2-7; the D gene is possibly TRBD2 (5 bases). Germline-derived CDR1 and CDR2 are LNHDA and SQIVND (reference sequence). V was shortened by 4 bases and J by 2 bases, with 21 bases between the two germline ends. This CDR3 is 17 amino acids long. Here the CDR3 reads CASSTRGFANNPYEQYF. The CDR3 DNA follows: TGTGCCAGTAGTACCCGAGGGTTTGCCAACAACCCCTACGAGCAGTACTTC.

This clonotype occurred many times. The genes are TRBV12-3 or TRBV12-4 and TRBJ2-2, with D hard to call. Trimming left V 6 bases short and J 1 base short, with 9 bases between. This CDR3 has 14 residues. CDR3 bases: TGTGCCAGCAGGCCTGACAAGAACACCGGGGAGCTGTTTTTT. It translates to CASRPDKNTGELFF.